This record covers a single T cell receptor (beta chain). Other DNA sequences of this sample code for an identical CDR3. The study recruited people aged about 18 to 95 years across about two dozen US areas. In assigning cohorts, the study relied on participant-reported clinical history. This CDR3 is built from 14 residues. The germline gives CDR1 LGHDT, CDR2 YNNKEL (reference sequence). V lost 1 base, J lost 7 bases, and 11 bases lay in between. The sample belongs to a study of blood T cell repertoires in COVID-19. Turning to the study itself: The United States, Italy and Spain provided the acute and convalescent COVID-19 samples. Nucleic acid was either cDNA or gDNA, and it came from T cells, B-cell-depleted T cells, or PBMCs.

Profiling relied on immunoSEQ multiplex PCR, and the TCRdb table lists in-frame clones only, not all of them. The data contain under 350,000 clones, 80% to 90% of them singletons. The source material was PBMCs or T cells enriched from blood (not recorded which). The chain is built from TRBV3-1 (or the pseudogene TRBV3-2) and TRBJ1-5, with D maybe TRBD1 (5 bases). The sequence was obtained from a woman aged 40 to 50 with acute COVID-19. CDR3 residues: CASSQGGVRQPQHF. CDR3 DNA sequence: TGTGCCAGCAGCCAAGGGGGGGTGCGCCAGCCCCAGCATTTT.